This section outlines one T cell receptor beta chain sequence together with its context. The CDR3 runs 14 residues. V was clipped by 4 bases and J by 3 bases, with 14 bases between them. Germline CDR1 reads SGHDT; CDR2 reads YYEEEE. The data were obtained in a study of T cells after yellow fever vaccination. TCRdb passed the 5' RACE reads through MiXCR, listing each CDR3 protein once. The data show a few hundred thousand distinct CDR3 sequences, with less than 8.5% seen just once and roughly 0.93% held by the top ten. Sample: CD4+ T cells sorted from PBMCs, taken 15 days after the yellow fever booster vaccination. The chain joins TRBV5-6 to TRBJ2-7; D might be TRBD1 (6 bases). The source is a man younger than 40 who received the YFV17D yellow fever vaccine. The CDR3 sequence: CASSPRGFIYEQYF. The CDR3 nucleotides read TGTGCCAGCAGCCCCAGGGGATTTATCTACGAGCAGTACTTC. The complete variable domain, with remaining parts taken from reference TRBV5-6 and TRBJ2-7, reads DAGVTQSPTHLIKTRGQQVTLRCSPKSGHDTVSWYQQALGQGPQFIFQYYEEEERQRGNFPDRFSGHQFPNYSSELNVNALLLGDSALYLCASSPRGFIYEQYFGPGTRLTVT.